Detailed here is one T cell receptor (beta chain). Antigen: not known. The germline V and J ends were trimmed by 0 bases and 7 bases, with 13 bases remaining between them. This CDR3 region has 14 residues. Germline assignment: CDR1 SGHNT and CDR2 YYREEE (reference sequence). This specimen belongs to a study of PD-1 blockade in mismatch repair-deficient tumors. Findings of the study overall: Rapid post-treatment expansion, then contraction, generally preceding radiologic response, marked tumor-resident clones.

Data came from immunoSEQ multiplex PCR; TCRdb stores just in-frame clones and leaves some out. Of under 85,000 clones detected, approximately 80% appear once; the ten largest clones hold roughly 6%. The sequence was collected from an adult with mismatch repair-deficient cancer. J is TRBJ1-1 and V is TRBV5-4; D is unclear. The source material was peripheral blood, sampled 2 weeks after starting pembrolizumab. The CDR3, as DNA: TGTGCCAGCAGCTTGGTTGCGGGCCTTGATGAAGCTTTCTTT. Its protein product is CASSLVAGLDEAFF.